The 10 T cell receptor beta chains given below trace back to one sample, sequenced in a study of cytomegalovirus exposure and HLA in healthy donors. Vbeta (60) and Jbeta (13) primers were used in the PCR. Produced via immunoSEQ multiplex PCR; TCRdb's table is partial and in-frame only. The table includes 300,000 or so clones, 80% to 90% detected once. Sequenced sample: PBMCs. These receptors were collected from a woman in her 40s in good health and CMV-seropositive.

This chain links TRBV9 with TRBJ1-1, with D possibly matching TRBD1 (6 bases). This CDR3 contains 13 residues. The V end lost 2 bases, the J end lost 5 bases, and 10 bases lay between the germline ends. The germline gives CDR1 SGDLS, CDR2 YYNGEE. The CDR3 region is CASSVTGSTEAFF. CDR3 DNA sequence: TGTGCCAGCAGCGTCACAGGGTCTACTGAAGCTTTCTTT.

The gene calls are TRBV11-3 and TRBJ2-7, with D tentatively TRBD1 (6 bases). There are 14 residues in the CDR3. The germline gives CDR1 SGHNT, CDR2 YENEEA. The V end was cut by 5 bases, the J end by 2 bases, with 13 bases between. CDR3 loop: CASSRRDTPYEQYF. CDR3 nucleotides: TGTGCCAGCAGCCGACGGGACACCCCCTACGAGCAGTACTTC.

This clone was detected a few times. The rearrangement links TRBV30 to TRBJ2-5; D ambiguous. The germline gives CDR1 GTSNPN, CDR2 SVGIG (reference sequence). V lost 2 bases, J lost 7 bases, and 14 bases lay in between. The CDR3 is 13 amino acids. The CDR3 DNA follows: TGTGCCTGGAGTTCGACGGGTACTGGGACCCAGTACTTC. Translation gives CAWSSTGTGTQYF.

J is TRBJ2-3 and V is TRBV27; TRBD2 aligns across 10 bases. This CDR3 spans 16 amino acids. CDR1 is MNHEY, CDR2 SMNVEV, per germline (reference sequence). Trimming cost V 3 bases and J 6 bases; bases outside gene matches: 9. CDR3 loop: CASSFGAGGPPDTQYF. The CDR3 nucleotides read TGTGCCAGCAGTTTCGGAGCGGGAGGGCCTCCCGATACGCAGTATTTT.

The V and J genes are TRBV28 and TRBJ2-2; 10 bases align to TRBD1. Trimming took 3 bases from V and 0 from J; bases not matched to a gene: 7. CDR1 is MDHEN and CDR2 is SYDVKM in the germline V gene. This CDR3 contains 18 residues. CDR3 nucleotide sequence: TGTGCCAGCAGTTTTACTCCCGGACAGGGGGCGAACACCGGGGAGCTGTTTTTT. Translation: CASSFTPGQGANTGELFF.

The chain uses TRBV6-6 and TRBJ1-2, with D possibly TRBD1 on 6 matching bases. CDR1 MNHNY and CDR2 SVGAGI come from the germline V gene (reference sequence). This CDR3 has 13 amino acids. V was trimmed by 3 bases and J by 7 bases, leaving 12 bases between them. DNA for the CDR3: TGTGCCAGCAGTTATGTCAGGGGCAGTGGCTACACCTTC. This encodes CASSYVRGSGYTF.

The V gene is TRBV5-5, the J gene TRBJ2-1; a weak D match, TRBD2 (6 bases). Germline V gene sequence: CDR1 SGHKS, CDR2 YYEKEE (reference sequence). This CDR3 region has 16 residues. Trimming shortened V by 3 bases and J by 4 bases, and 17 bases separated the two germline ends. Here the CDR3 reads CASSWGIKAGYNEQFF. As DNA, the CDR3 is TGTGCCAGCAGCTGGGGGATTAAAGCGGGTTACAATGAGCAGTTCTTC. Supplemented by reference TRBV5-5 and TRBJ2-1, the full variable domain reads DAGVTQSPTHLIKTRGQQVTLRCSPISGHKSVSWYQQVLGQGPQFIFQYYEKEERGRGNFPDRFSARQFPNYSSELNVNALLLGDSALYLCASSWGIKAGYNEQFFGPGTRLTVL.

CDR3 DNA sequence: TGTGCCACCAGACCGGGACTAGATTACAATGAGCAGTTCTTC. Protein product: CATRPGLDYNEQFF. The chain recombines TRBV15 with TRBJ2-1; 8 nucleotides match TRBD2. There are 14 residues in the CDR3. The J segment lost 4 bases and the V segment lost 6 bases, leaving 5 bases of the junction unmatched. The V gene's germline CDR1 is LNHNV and CDR2 YYDKDF (reference sequence).

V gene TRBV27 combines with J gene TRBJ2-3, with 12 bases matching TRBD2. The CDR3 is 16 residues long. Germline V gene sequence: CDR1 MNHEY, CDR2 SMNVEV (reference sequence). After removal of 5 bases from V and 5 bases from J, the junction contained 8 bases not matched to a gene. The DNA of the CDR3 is TGTGCCAGCAGTCCTTGGCTAGCGGGAGGGAGAGATACGCAGTATTTT. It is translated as CASSPWLAGGRDTQYF.

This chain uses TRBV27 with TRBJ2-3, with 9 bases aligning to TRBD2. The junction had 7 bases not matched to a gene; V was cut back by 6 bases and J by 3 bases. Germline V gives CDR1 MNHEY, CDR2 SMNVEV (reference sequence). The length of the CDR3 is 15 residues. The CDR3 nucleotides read TGTGCCAGCAGATACCTAGCGGGAAAAACAGATACGCAGTATTTT. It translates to CASRYLAGKTDTQYF.